The 27 T cell receptor beta chains below were found in one sample sequenced in a study of blood T cell repertoires in COVID-19. The repertoire was sequenced with immunoSEQ multiplex PCR; TCRdb's copy has only in-frame clones and lacks some. The sample includes about 96,000 clones, around 90% of them seen just once. Sequenced: peripheral blood. These receptors were obtained from a human donor with COVID-19, enrolled during active disease. The donor label of this sample is uncertain.

V gene TRBV6-5 combines with J gene TRBJ1-2; D may be TRBD1 (6 bases). Germline CDR1 reads MNHEY; CDR2 reads SVGAGI. The CDR3 extends over 12 amino acids. Trimming took 4 bases from V and 8 from J, leaving 11 bases between them. The CDR3 is CASSLQGSGYTF. The CDR3, as DNA: TGTGCCAGCAGTTTACAGGGTAGCGGCTACACCTTC.

This chain links TRBV18 with TRBJ2-1; 7 nucleotides match TRBD2. The CDR3 extends over 15 amino acids. Per the germline V gene, CDR1 is KGHSH and CDR2 is LQKENI. Trimming took 4 bases from V and 0 from J; bases not matched to a gene: 3. The CDR3 loop reads CASSRGGGSYNEQFF. The CDR3 region has the DNA TGTGCCAGCTCACGCGGGGGAGGCTCCTACAATGAGCAGTTCTTC.

J is TRBJ2-5 and V is TRBV7-2; TRBD1 aligns across 8 bases. The CDR3 spans 16 residues. The V gene end was trimmed by 3 bases and the J gene end by 7 bases; junction bases not matched to a gene: 13. Germline CDR1 reads SGHTA; CDR2 reads FQGNSA. The CDR3 DNA follows: TGTGCCAGCAGCTTTGAGGGGACAGGTTTTTGGGGGACCCAGTACTTC. This encodes CASSFEGTGFWGTQYF.

The chain carries TRBV14 and TRBJ1-1, with TRBD1 identical over 9 bases. Germline lookup yields CDR1 SGHDN and CDR2 FVKESK. J lost 6 bases, V lost 6 bases, and 5 bases had no gene match. The CDR3 consists of 13 residues. CDR3 nucleotides: TGTGCCAGCAGTATCACAGGGGGCCCTGAAGCTTTCTTT. Its translation is CASSITGGPEAFF.

V gene TRBV11-2 combines with J gene TRBJ1-2; 8 bases align to TRBD1. Per the germline V gene, CDR1 is SGHAT and CDR2 is FQNNGV. The length of the CDR3 is 16 residues. V lost 3 bases, J lost 4 bases, and 10 bases stayed unmatched. CDR3 amino acids: CASSLRQGASIYGYTF. The CDR3 DNA sequence: TGTGCCAGCAGCTTGAGGCAGGGGGCGAGTATCTATGGCTACACCTTC.

This rearrangement joins TRBV7-9 to TRBJ1-6; D is ambiguous. Germline V gene lookup returns CDR1 SEHNR and CDR2 FQNEAQ (reference sequence). V shed 5 bases and J shed 7 bases, with 9 bases lying between them. The CDR3 extends over 13 amino acids. The CDR3 DNA is TGTGCCAGCAGCCGAACCGGGAATTCACCCCTCCACTTT. This codes for CASSRTGNSPLHF.

This sequence joins TRBV7-2 and TRBJ1-1, with a tentative D call TRBD1 (6 bases). Trimming left V 9 bases short and J 10 bases short, with 18 bases between. CDR3 size: 12 residues. The V gene's germline CDR1 is SGHTA and CDR2 FQGNSA. DNA for the CDR3: TGTGCCAGTTCCCGTCCGGGACAAGCAGCTTTCTTT. Protein sequence: CASSRPGQAAFF.

V usage is TRBV6-5 and J usage is TRBJ1-1, with unresolved D. V was pared by 2 bases and J by 1 base, with 5 bases between. This CDR3 spans 13 amino acids. CDR1 and CDR2 (germline): MNHEY, SVGAGI. For the CDR3, the DNA is TGTGCCAGCAGTTACGCCGGGAACACTGAAGCTTTCTTT. Protein product: CASSYAGNTEAFF.

This chain links TRBV6-4 with TRBJ2-3; D may be TRBD1 (5 bases). The CDR3 contains 15 residues. Trimming stripped 6 bases from V and 6 bases from J, with 19 bases between. Germline V lookup: CDR1 MRHNA, CDR2 SNTAGT. CDR3 amino acids: CASSFDGARGDTQYF. CDR3 sequence (DNA): TGTGCCAGCAGCTTTGACGGAGCTAGGGGCGATACGCAGTATTTT.

The chain's CDR3 is CASVTGEVNYGYTF. For the CDR3, the DNA is TGTGCCAGTGTTACAGGGGAAGTTAACTATGGCTACACCTTC. The rearrangement joins TRBV7-9 to TRBJ1-2; TRBD1 aligns across 7 bases. The CDR3 runs to 14 residues. V dropped 9 bases and J dropped 1; count of bases not matched to a gene: 8. Germline V gene lookup returns CDR1 SEHNR and CDR2 FQNEAQ (reference sequence).

This chain joins TRBV6-5 and TRBJ1-1, with TRBD1 as a possible D gene (6 bases). Trimming shortened V by 6 bases and J by 5 bases, and 13 bases separated the two germline ends. The CDR3 length is 13 residues. Germline V lookup: CDR1 MNHEY, CDR2 SVGAGI. As DNA, the CDR3 is TGTGCCAGCAGAGACAGGCGGGTAACTGAAGCTTTCTTT. This sequence encodes CASRDRRVTEAFF.

Here the CDR3 DNA reads TGTGCCAGCAGTGAAGACCCTTCAGGGTATGGCTACACCTTC. Protein product: CASSEDPSGYGYTF. The chain links TRBV2 to TRBJ1-2, with D perhaps matching TRBD1 (5 bases). CDR3 size: 14 residues. V lost 1 base to trimming and J lost 5 bases, with 11 bases between them. Germline V gene data show CDR1 as SNHLY and CDR2 as FYNNEI.

The gene calls are TRBV5-1 and TRBJ2-5; the D is unclear. The germline V and J ends were trimmed by 4 bases and 2 bases, with 15 bases remaining between them. There are 15 residues in the CDR3. The germline V gene has CDR1 SGHRS and CDR2 YFSETQ. The CDR3: CASSAVAARQETQYF. The CDR3 nucleotides are TGCGCCAGCAGCGCCGTGGCGGCTCGGCAAGAGACCCAGTACTTC.

The genes are TRBV30 and TRBJ1-5, with 7 positions matching TRBD1. Germline V lookup: CDR1 GTSNPN, CDR2 SVGIG (reference sequence). The CDR3 consists of 15 residues. V lost 0 bases and J lost 5; bases outside the gene matches: 7. The CDR3 here is CAWSVADRVDQPQHF. In nucleotides, the CDR3 is TGTGCCTGGAGTGTAGCTGACAGGGTGGATCAGCCCCAGCATTTT.

The genes are TRBV6-6 and TRBJ2-3; no clear D gene. Germline CDR1 and CDR2: MNHNY and SVGAGI (reference sequence). The CDR3 runs to 13 residues. Trimming took 5 bases from V and 5 from J, leaving 11 bases between them. CDR3 sequence reads: CASSPLRGDTQYF. The CDR3 DNA follows: TGTGCCAGCAGTCCTCTTCGAGGAGATACGCAGTATTTT.

The table lists this clone with a count of one. The V call is TRBV3-1 (or the pseudogene TRBV3-2), the J call TRBJ1-1; 7 bases agree with TRBD1. The length of the CDR3 is 15 residues. Trimming removed 2 bases from V and 1 base from J; junction bases left unmatched: 4. Germline V gives CDR1 LGHDT, CDR2 YNNKEL (reference sequence). The CDR3 nucleotides read TGTGCCAGCAGCCAACCGGACAGGCCGAACACTGAAGCTTTCTTT. This sequence encodes CASSQPDRPNTEAFF.

The J gene is TRBJ2-5, the V gene TRBV19; 7 positions agree with TRBD1. J lost 1 base, V lost 5 bases, and 7 bases had no gene match. This CDR3 spans 15 amino acids. Per germline, CDR1 LNHDA and CDR2 SQIVND (reference sequence). The DNA for the CDR3 is TGTGCCAGTAGTTTCCGGGACAGTGGCCAAGAGACCCAGTACTTC. Translating it yields CASSFRDSGQETQYF.

This rearrangement joins TRBV28 to TRBJ2-7; TRBD1 agrees at 8 bases. Germline CDR1 MDHEN, CDR2 SYDVKM. Trimming cost V 11 bases and J 1 base; bases outside gene matches: 7. The CDR3 runs to 13 residues. The CDR3, as DNA: TGTGCCGTCCGGGACAGGCGATCCTACGAGCAGTACTTC. Translation: CAVRDRRSYEQYF.

The V and J genes are TRBV10-2 and TRBJ2-1; perhaps TRBD2 as D (5 bases). The CDR3 is 15 residues long. Deletions cut 6 bases from V and 8 bases from J, with 20 bases between. Germline V gene sequence: CDR1 WSHSY, CDR2 SAAADI. CDR3 amino acids: CASRLDYGSRYEQFF. The CDR3 DNA reads as TGCGCCAGCAGGTTAGACTATGGGAGTCGCTATGAGCAGTTCTTC.

This clone was seen a handful of times. The chain links TRBV12-3 or TRBV12-4 to TRBJ1-1; 7 nucleotides line up with TRBD1. This CDR3 contains 13 residues. V lost 4 bases, J lost 6 bases, and 5 bases stayed unmatched. The CDR3 coding sequence is TGTGCCAGCAGTTGGGGACAGTCCCCTGAAGCTTTCTTT. Its protein is CASSWGQSPEAFF.

The chain uses TRBV19 and TRBJ1-1; D not certain. The CDR3 is 13 amino acids. Germline CDR1 LNHDA, CDR2 SQIVND (reference sequence). Trimming left V 7 bases short and J 2 bases short, with 11 bases between. This CDR3 reads CASTPGPNTEAFF. The CDR3, as DNA: TGTGCCAGTACCCCGGGTCCAAACACTGAAGCTTTCTTT.

The chain links TRBV5-1 to TRBJ2-5; 9 bases line up with TRBD1. The J segment lost 5 bases and the V segment lost 0 bases, leaving 5 bases of the junction unmatched. The CDR3 contains 15 residues. The germline V gene encodes CDR1 SGHRS and CDR2 YFSETQ. The CDR3 loop reads CASSLGWTGVETQYF. CDR3 DNA sequence: TGCGCCAGCAGCTTGGGGTGGACAGGGGTGGAGACCCAGTACTTC.

This clone was seen only a few times. J is TRBJ1-1 and V is TRBV19, with D perhaps TRBD1 (6 bases). This CDR3 has 15 amino acids. Germline V CDR1 and CDR2: LNHDA, SQIVND (reference sequence). V dropped 9 bases and J dropped 1 base, with 18 bases sitting between them. CDR3 sequence: CASRLGGERNTEAFF. The CDR3 DNA sequence: TGTGCCAGCCGCTTAGGGGGGGAACGGAACACTGAAGCTTTCTTT.

The V and J genes are TRBV5-1 and TRBJ2-3; 12 nucleotides line up with TRBD1. This CDR3 has 20 amino acids. Losses at the gene ends were 1 base for V and 4 bases for J; bases not matched to a gene: 16. Germline CDR1 reads SGHRS; CDR2 reads YFSETQ. The CDR3, as DNA: TGCGCCAGCAGCTTGAAAGGGACAGGGGGCGTCATTACCCACCCAGATACGCAGTATTTT. The encoded protein is CASSLKGTGGVITHPDTQYF.

The genes are TRBV5-1 and TRBJ2-3; D is perhaps TRBD1 (5 bases). This CDR3 is built from 15 residues. CDR1 and CDR2 from the germline V gene are SGHRS and YFSETQ. Trimming took off 4 bases at V and 0 bases at J, with 12 bases between the two ends. The CDR3 sequence: CASSVNGHSTDTQYF. CDR3 in DNA: TGCGCCAGCAGCGTAAATGGACATAGCACAGATACGCAGTATTTT.

This clone was recorded many times. V is TRBV12-3 or TRBV12-4 and J is TRBJ1-1, with TRBD1 matching 9 bases. The length of the CDR3 is 13 residues. V shed 1 base, J shed 13 bases, and the junction held 7 bases outside the gene matches. The CDR3 coding sequence is TGTGCCAGCAGTTTAGGGACAGGGGCGTCTGTTTTCTTT. Protein sequence: CASSLGTGASVFF.

The rearrangement uses TRBV19 and TRBJ2-1; no clear D gene. The germline CDR1 and CDR2 sequences are LNHDA and SQIVND (reference sequence). This CDR3 spans 14 amino acids. The V end lost 3 bases, the J end lost 7 bases, and 13 bases lay between the germline ends. The CDR3 reads CASSISRIRNEQFF. CDR3 nucleotides: TGTGCCAGTAGTATTTCCAGGATAAGGAATGAGCAGTTCTTC.